This TCR beta chain was captured in a study of blood T cell repertoires in COVID-19. Original processing methods: Quantification of nucleated cells was approximated via reference gene primer amplification. Sequencing used immunoSEQ multiplex PCR; TCRdb keeps in-frame clones, though not all of them. The DNA gave D and trimming, while V, J and clone size come from that table. In the table there are 180,000 or so clones, 70% to 90% of which are singletons. The germline gives CDR1 MGHRA, CDR2 YSYEKL. The CDR3 is 13 amino acids. Trimming cost V 1 base and J 6 bases, with 7 bases left between them. The material sequenced was peripheral blood. The origin of this receptor is a man aged 55 to 70 with acute or convalescent COVID-19. The chain joins TRBV4-1 to TRBJ1-5; D is ambiguous. DNA for the CDR3: TGCGCCAGCAGCCAAGTTTACGGTCAGCCCCAGCATTTT. Encoded protein: CASSQVYGQPQHF.